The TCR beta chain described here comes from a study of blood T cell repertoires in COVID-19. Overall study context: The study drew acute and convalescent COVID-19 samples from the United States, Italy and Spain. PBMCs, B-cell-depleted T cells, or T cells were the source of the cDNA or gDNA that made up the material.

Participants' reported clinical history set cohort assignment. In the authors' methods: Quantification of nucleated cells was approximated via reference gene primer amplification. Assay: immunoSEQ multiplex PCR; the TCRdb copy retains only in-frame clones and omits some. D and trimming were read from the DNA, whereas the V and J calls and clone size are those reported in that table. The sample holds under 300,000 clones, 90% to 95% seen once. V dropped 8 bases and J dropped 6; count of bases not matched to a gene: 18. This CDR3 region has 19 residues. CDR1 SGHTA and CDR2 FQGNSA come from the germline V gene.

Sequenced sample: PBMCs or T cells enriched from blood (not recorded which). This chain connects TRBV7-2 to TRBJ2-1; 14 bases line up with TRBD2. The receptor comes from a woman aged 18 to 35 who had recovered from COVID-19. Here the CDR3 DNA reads TGTGCCAGCTGGAGATTGCCGGGACTAGCGGGGGAGTTTTTCAATGAGCAGTTCTTC. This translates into CASWRLPGLAGEFFNEQFF.